This T cell receptor beta chain stems from a study of T-cell reconstitution after alpha-beta-depleted transplantation in children. This clonotype has more than one count but fewer than ten. The V end was cut by 5 bases, the J end by 5 bases, with 22 bases between. Germline V gene lookup returns CDR1 SGHTA and CDR2 FQGNSA. The CDR3 is made up of 16 amino acids. Using unique molecular identifiers, the investigators prepared the TCRbeta library. TCRdb re-derived calls from the PCR reads in MiXCR, one entry per CDR3 protein. The sample contains 450,000 to 500,000 distinct CDR3 sequences, under 15% of which appear only once.

V gene TRBV7-2 combines with J gene TRBJ2-7; D is tentatively TRBD1 or TRBD2 (6 bases each). This TCR was recovered from a human donor who donated a stem cell graft to a child with combined immunodeficiency. Material: PBMCs from the stem cell graft donor, obtained from the stem cell graft. The chain's CDR3 is CASSTGGSTGGHEQYF. In nucleotides, the CDR3 is TGTGCCAGCAGCACAGGAGGGTCGACAGGAGGCCACGAGCAGTACTTC.